The 19 T cell receptor beta chains below come from one sample, sequenced in a study of response to subunit inactivated influenza vaccine. TCRdb called the RT-PCR reads again in MiXCR, with one record for every CDR3 protein. The table has a few hundred thousand distinct CDR3 sequences, around 20% seen once. The specimen comprised PBMCs from blood, sampled less than 22 months after vaccination. These receptors came from a man between 50 and 75 years old who received an inactivated influenza vaccine.

This clonotype was seen a handful of times. The CDR3 protein is CASSFRQISNSYEQYF. Written as DNA, the CDR3 is TGTGCCAGCAGTTTCAGACAGATTTCTAATTCCTACGAGCAGTACTTC. This chain uses TRBV12-3 or TRBV12-4 with TRBJ2-7; a possible D gene is TRBD1 (5 bases). The CDR3 loop spans 16 amino acids. Trimming cost V 3 bases and J 1 base, with 16 bases left between them.

In its sample, this clonotype was seen many times. V usage is TRBV5-5 and J usage is TRBJ1-1; D not resolved. CDR1 is SGHKS, CDR2 YYEKEE, per germline (reference sequence). Trimming left V 6 bases short and J 3 bases short, with 12 bases between. The CDR3 runs 13 residues. DNA for the CDR3: TGTGCCAGCACAACCGTTGAGGACACTGAAGCTTTCTTT. Translating gives CASTTVEDTEAFF.

Many counts were recorded for this clonotype. This sequence joins TRBV20-1 and TRBJ1-6; D remains unclear. The CDR3 extends over 13 amino acids. The V gene lost 5 bases and the J gene lost 9 bases, with 14 bases spanning the gap. Germline V gene lookup returns CDR1 DFQATT and CDR2 SNEGSKA (reference sequence). The CDR3 sequence: CSAPPTLLSPLHF. In nucleotides, the CDR3 is TGCAGTGCTCCTCCCACCCTCCTTTCACCCCTCCACTTT.

A few counts support this clonotype. The chain employs TRBV2 and TRBJ2-5; the match to TRBD1 covers 7 bases. CDR3 length: 13 amino acids. V was pared by 8 bases and J by 5 bases, with 8 bases of the junction left unmatched. CDR1 is SNHLY and CDR2 is FYNNEI in the germline V gene. CDR3 nucleotides: TGTGCCAGCCTATCAGGGGGTCGGGAGACCCAGTACTTC. Encoded protein: CASLSGGRETQYF.

The V call is TRBV12-3 or TRBV12-4, the J call TRBJ2-5, with TRBD1 matching over 9 bases. With 4 bases clipped from V and 5 bases from J, the junction kept 8 bases outside the gene matches. The CDR3 spans 15 residues. The DNA of the CDR3 is TGTGCCAGCAGTTCCTCGGACAGGGGAGGGGAGACCCAGTACTTC. This gives the protein CASSSSDRGGETQYF.

V and J are TRBV27 and TRBJ1-4; D possibly corresponds to TRBD1 (5 bases). V was shortened by 2 bases and J by 8 bases, with 18 bases between the two germline ends. This CDR3 is built from 16 residues. Germline V gives CDR1 MNHEY, CDR2 SMNVEV (reference sequence). CDR3 bases: TGTGCCAGCAGTTTAAGGGAACCGGAGGGGTGGGAAAAACTGTTTTTT. As protein: CASSLREPEGWEKLFF.

This clonotype was found a few times. The J gene is TRBJ1-2, the V gene TRBV4-3; 7 nucleotides agree with TRBD1. The CDR3 extends over 17 amino acids. Losses at the gene ends were 0 bases for V and 4 bases for J; bases not matched to a gene: 11. Looked up from germline, CDR1 is LGHNA and CDR2 is YSLEER. As DNA, the CDR3 is TGCGCCAGCAGCCAAGATCGGGATGCGGGACAGTTCTATGGCTACACCTTC. As protein: CASSQDRDAGQFYGYTF.

This clonotype was seen a handful of times. V gene TRBV2 combines with J gene TRBJ2-3; 14 bases are shared with TRBD2. Trimming took 6 bases from V and 3 from J; bases not matched to a gene: 17. The CDR3 covers 20 residues. CDR1 SNHLY and CDR2 FYNNEI come from the germline V gene. This CDR3 is CASRPPGLAGDSGETDTQYF. In DNA, the CDR3 is TGTGCCAGCAGGCCCCCGGGACTAGCGGGAGACAGCGGGGAAACAGATACGCAGTATTTT.

This chain uses TRBV4-1 with TRBJ1-4; the match to TRBD1 covers 10 bases. The germline gives CDR1 MGHRA, CDR2 YSYEKL. The CDR3 loop spans 16 amino acids. V shed 4 bases, J shed 2 bases, and the junction held 4 bases outside the gene matches. The CDR3 DNA follows: TGCGCCAGCAGCCGTCGGACAGGGGGGACTAATGAAAAACTGTTTTTT. Amino acids: CASSRRTGGTNEKLFF.

The V and J genes are TRBV28 and TRBJ2-1, with 12 bases identical to TRBD2. CDR1 and CDR2 (germline): MDHEN, SYDVKM. The CDR3 consists of 17 residues. V dropped 6 bases and J dropped 5; count of bases not matched to a gene: 11. CDR3 region: CASRHTSGRIGDNEQFF. The CDR3 coding sequence is TGTGCCAGCAGACATACTAGCGGGAGGATAGGAGACAATGAGCAGTTCTTC.

The gene calls are TRBV6-2 or TRBV6-3 and TRBJ2-7; perhaps TRBD2 as D (6 bases). Trimming pared 4 bases from V and 6 bases from J, leaving 10 bases between. CDR3 length: 12 amino acids. The germline V gene has CDR1 MNHEY and CDR2 SVGEGT. The CDR3: CASSLGSGEQYF. DNA of the CDR3: TGTGCCAGCAGTTTGGGTAGCGGCGAGCAGTACTTC.

The CDR3 sequence is CASSQEGANEKLFF. The CDR3 coding sequence is TGTGCCAGCAGCCAAGAAGGGGCTAATGAAAAACTGTTTTTT. This chain uses TRBV3-1 with TRBJ1-4, with D maybe TRBD1 (5 bases). CDR1 is LGHDT and CDR2 is YNNKEL in the germline V gene (reference sequence). Between the trimmed V and J ends, which lost 0 bases and 3 bases, there was a span of 5 bases. This CDR3 spans 14 amino acids.

This sequence joins TRBV10-3 and TRBJ2-7, with D maybe TRBD1 (6 bases). Trimming pared 1 base from V and 3 bases from J, leaving 13 bases between. Germline V lookup: CDR1 ENHRY, CDR2 SYGVKD. The CDR3 sequence is 15 residues long. CDR3 nucleotides: TGTGCCATCAGTGAGTTCGTTGGACAGAACTACGAGCAGTACTTC. Amino acid sequence: CAISEFVGQNYEQYF.

V gene TRBV4-1 combines with J gene TRBJ2-3, with D tentatively TRBD1 (6 bases). The germline V and J ends were trimmed by 4 bases and 4 bases, with 12 bases remaining between them. Germline CDR1 MGHRA, CDR2 YSYEKL. The CDR3 totals 14 residues. The CDR3 sequence is CASSRSAGADTQYF. The CDR3 nucleotides are TGCGCCAGCAGCCGTTCGGCAGGGGCAGATACGCAGTATTTT.

This clonotype was counted a few times. The chain combines TRBV24-1 with TRBJ2-7, with D perhaps matching TRBD1 (6 bases). The CDR3 sequence is 14 residues long. CDR1 KGHDR and CDR2 SFDVKD come from the germline V gene. V lost 5 bases and J lost 3, with 13 bases in between. Written as DNA, the CDR3 is TGTGCCACCAGTGCCACGGACAGTTTCTACGAGCAGTACTTC. This codes for CATSATDSFYEQYF.

The chain couples TRBV4-2 to TRBJ2-1; TRBD2 aligns across 8 bases. The CDR3 contains 17 residues. Trimming at V came to 0 bases and at J to 8 bases, leaving 12 bases not matched to a gene. CDR1 is LGHNA, CDR2 YNFKEQ, per germline. CDR3 loop: CASSQDSREGLGDEQFF. The CDR3 coding sequence is TGTGCCAGCAGCCAAGACTCTCGGGAGGGCCTCGGCGATGAGCAGTTCTTC.

V gene TRBV28 combines with J gene TRBJ2-1; 10 bases align to TRBD2. From germline, CDR1 is MDHEN and CDR2 SYDVKM. CDR3 length: 16 residues. V shed 3 bases and J 7 bases; nucleotides not matched to a gene: 9. For the CDR3, the DNA is TGTGCCAGCAGTTTCCCCAGCGGGAGGGCCAGGAATGAGCAGTTCTTC. Translated, it gives CASSFPSGRARNEQFF.

This clonotype occurred a few times. The chain employs TRBV5-4 and TRBJ1-4, with D tentatively TRBD1 (6 bases). Germline CDR1 reads SGHNT; CDR2 reads YYREEE (reference sequence). V dropped 5 bases and J dropped 6 bases, with 11 bases sitting between them. The CDR3 is 13 amino acids. This chain's CDR3 is CASRDSRDEKLFF. For the CDR3, the DNA is TGTGCCAGCAGGGACAGCCGAGATGAAAAACTGTTTTTT.

The chain has TRBV3-1 and TRBJ2-7; 8 positions agree with TRBD1. CDR3 length equals 14 residues. Germline trimming cut 4 bases from V and 6 bases from J; bases unmatched to any gene: 8. Germline V CDR1 and CDR2: LGHDT, YNNKEL (reference sequence). CDR3: CASSRRTGPVEQYF. CDR3 in DNA: TGTGCCAGCAGCCGAAGGACAGGGCCGGTCGAGCAGTACTTC.